A selection of T cell receptor beta chains follows, all from one sample in a study of identical twins. TCRdb re-analysed the 5' RACE reads in MiXCR, keeping a single row per CDR3 protein. Among approximately 490,000 distinct CDR3 sequences, about 22% were seen once, and the ten largest hold about 0.5%. The same specimen was also included in a second study, on yellow fever vaccine responses in identical twins.

Material for sequencing was CD4+ T cells sorted from blood. These receptors all come from a woman aged 18-29 years in good health. Both conserved end residues are part of each CDR3. Fields, in order: J gene, V gene, D gene, clone size, CDR3 protein, CDR3 DNA. The D gene is left open where the match is weak. Clone size appears in some rows only: once, few, many, or a class for an expanded clone.

J gene: TRBJ2-3
V gene: TRBV27
D gene: TRBD1
clone size: -
CDR3 protein: CASSLRGLTDTQYF
CDR3 DNA: TGTGCCAGCAGTTTGAGGGGGCTAACAGATACGCAGTATTTT

J gene: TRBJ2-5
V gene: TRBV9
D gene: TRBD1
clone size: -
CDR3 protein: CASSVATGGEKQETQYF
CDR3 DNA: TGTGCCAGCAGCGTAGCTACAGGGGGCGAAAAACAAGAGACCCAGTACTTC

J gene: TRBJ2-2
V gene: TRBV12-3/TRBV12-4
D gene: TRBD1
clone size: -
CDR3 protein: CASSSPTGGGGELFF
CDR3 DNA: TGTGCCAGCAGTTCCCCTACAGGGGGCGGCGGGGAGCTGTTTTTT

J gene: TRBJ2-1
V gene: TRBV2
D gene: TRBD2
clone size: -
CDR3 protein: CACGAGGPYRNEQFF
CDR3 DNA: TGTGCCTGCGGGGCGGGAGGGCCTTATAGAAATGAGCAGTTCTTC

J gene: TRBJ2-5
V gene: TRBV5-1
D gene: TRBD2
clone size: -
CDR3 protein: CASSAPGTSGSWQETQYF
CDR3 DNA: TGCGCCAGCAGCGCCCCCGGGACTAGCGGGAGTTGGCAAGAGACCCAGTACTTC

J gene: TRBJ2-1
V gene: TRBV5-1
D gene: -
clone size: -
CDR3 protein: CASSGEGRVGYNEQFF
CDR3 DNA: TGCGCCAGCAGCGGTGAGGGTAGAGTTGGTTACAATGAGCAGTTCTTC

J gene: TRBJ2-1
V gene: TRBV11-1
D gene: TRBD2
clone size: -
CDR3 protein: CASSLARPSGASYNEQFF
CDR3 DNA: TGTGCCAGCAGCTTAGCGCGTCCTAGCGGGGCTTCCTACAATGAGCAGTTCTTC

J gene: TRBJ1-1
V gene: TRBV20-1
D gene: -
clone size: -
CDR3 protein: CSAWAYTEAFF
CDR3 DNA: TGCAGTGCTTGGGCATACACTGAAGCTTTCTTT

J gene: TRBJ1-2
V gene: TRBV7-9
D gene: -
clone size: once
CDR3 protein: CASSLTARDSNYGYTF
CDR3 DNA: TGTGCGAGCAGCTTAACGGCCAGGGACTCTAACTATGGCTACACCTTC

J gene: TRBJ2-3
V gene: TRBV19
D gene: -
clone size: -
CDR3 protein: CASSIRTADTQYF
CDR3 DNA: TGTGCCAGTAGTATAAGGACGGCAGATACGCAGTATTTT

J gene: TRBJ2-7
V gene: TRBV10-1
D gene: -
clone size: -
CDR3 protein: CASSESLGRSSEQYF
CDR3 DNA: TGCGCCAGCAGTGAGTCTTTAGGCAGGAGTTCCGAGCAGTACTTC

J gene: TRBJ2-1
V gene: TRBV5-6
D gene: -
clone size: few
CDR3 protein: CASSSRFNEQFF
CDR3 DNA: TGTGCCAGCAGCTCCCGTTTCAATGAGCAGTTCTTC

J gene: TRBJ1-5
V gene: TRBV20-1
D gene: -
clone size: -
CDR3 protein: CSAEGGQPQHF
CDR3 DNA: TGCAGTGCTGAGGGGGGGCAGCCCCAGCATTTT

J gene: TRBJ2-5
V gene: TRBV29-1
D gene: TRBD2
clone size: -
CDR3 protein: CSVRTSGKETQYF
CDR3 DNA: TGCAGCGTAAGGACTAGCGGGAAAGAGACCCAGTACTTC

J gene: TRBJ2-1
V gene: TRBV3-1
D gene: TRBD2
clone size: few
CDR3 protein: CASSPTSGPLDEQFF
CDR3 DNA: TGTGCCAGCAGCCCGACTAGCGGACCCCTGGATGAGCAGTTCTTC

J gene: TRBJ2-2
V gene: TRBV5-1
D gene: -
clone size: few
CDR3 protein: CASNPGTNTGELFF
CDR3 DNA: TGCGCCAGCAACCCAGGGACCAACACCGGGGAGCTGTTTTTT

J gene: TRBJ2-5
V gene: TRBV3-1
D gene: -
clone size: -
CDR3 protein: CASSPSGGTGAQYF
CDR3 DNA: TGTGCCAGCAGCCCCTCCGGGGGGACAGGCGCCCAGTACTTC

J gene: TRBJ2-7
V gene: TRBV3-1
D gene: TRBD2
clone size: few
CDR3 protein: CASSQEGVAGPYEQYF
CDR3 DNA: TGTGCCAGCAGCCAAGAGGGAGTAGCGGGGCCCTACGAGCAGTACTTC

J gene: TRBJ2-5
V gene: TRBV7-6
D gene: -
clone size: -
CDR3 protein: CASSFAGQQETQYF
CDR3 DNA: TGTGCCAGCAGCTTTGCGGGACAGCAAGAGACCCAGTACTTC

J gene: TRBJ2-1
V gene: TRBV5-1
D gene: TRBD1
clone size: few
CDR3 protein: CASSFLGAGGLNEQFF
CDR3 DNA: TGCGCCAGCAGCTTCTTAGGAGCAGGGGGATTGAATGAGCAGTTCTTC

J gene: TRBJ2-2
V gene: TRBV4-2
D gene: -
clone size: -
CDR3 protein: CASSQIPSGRRNTGELFF
CDR3 DNA: TGTGCCAGCAGCCAAATACCATCGGGACGGAGAAACACCGGGGAGCTGTTTTTT

J gene: TRBJ1-1
V gene: TRBV27
D gene: -
clone size: many
CDR3 protein: CASAGGGTEAFF
CDR3 DNA: TGTGCCAGCGCTGGGGGGGGGACTGAAGCTTTCTTT